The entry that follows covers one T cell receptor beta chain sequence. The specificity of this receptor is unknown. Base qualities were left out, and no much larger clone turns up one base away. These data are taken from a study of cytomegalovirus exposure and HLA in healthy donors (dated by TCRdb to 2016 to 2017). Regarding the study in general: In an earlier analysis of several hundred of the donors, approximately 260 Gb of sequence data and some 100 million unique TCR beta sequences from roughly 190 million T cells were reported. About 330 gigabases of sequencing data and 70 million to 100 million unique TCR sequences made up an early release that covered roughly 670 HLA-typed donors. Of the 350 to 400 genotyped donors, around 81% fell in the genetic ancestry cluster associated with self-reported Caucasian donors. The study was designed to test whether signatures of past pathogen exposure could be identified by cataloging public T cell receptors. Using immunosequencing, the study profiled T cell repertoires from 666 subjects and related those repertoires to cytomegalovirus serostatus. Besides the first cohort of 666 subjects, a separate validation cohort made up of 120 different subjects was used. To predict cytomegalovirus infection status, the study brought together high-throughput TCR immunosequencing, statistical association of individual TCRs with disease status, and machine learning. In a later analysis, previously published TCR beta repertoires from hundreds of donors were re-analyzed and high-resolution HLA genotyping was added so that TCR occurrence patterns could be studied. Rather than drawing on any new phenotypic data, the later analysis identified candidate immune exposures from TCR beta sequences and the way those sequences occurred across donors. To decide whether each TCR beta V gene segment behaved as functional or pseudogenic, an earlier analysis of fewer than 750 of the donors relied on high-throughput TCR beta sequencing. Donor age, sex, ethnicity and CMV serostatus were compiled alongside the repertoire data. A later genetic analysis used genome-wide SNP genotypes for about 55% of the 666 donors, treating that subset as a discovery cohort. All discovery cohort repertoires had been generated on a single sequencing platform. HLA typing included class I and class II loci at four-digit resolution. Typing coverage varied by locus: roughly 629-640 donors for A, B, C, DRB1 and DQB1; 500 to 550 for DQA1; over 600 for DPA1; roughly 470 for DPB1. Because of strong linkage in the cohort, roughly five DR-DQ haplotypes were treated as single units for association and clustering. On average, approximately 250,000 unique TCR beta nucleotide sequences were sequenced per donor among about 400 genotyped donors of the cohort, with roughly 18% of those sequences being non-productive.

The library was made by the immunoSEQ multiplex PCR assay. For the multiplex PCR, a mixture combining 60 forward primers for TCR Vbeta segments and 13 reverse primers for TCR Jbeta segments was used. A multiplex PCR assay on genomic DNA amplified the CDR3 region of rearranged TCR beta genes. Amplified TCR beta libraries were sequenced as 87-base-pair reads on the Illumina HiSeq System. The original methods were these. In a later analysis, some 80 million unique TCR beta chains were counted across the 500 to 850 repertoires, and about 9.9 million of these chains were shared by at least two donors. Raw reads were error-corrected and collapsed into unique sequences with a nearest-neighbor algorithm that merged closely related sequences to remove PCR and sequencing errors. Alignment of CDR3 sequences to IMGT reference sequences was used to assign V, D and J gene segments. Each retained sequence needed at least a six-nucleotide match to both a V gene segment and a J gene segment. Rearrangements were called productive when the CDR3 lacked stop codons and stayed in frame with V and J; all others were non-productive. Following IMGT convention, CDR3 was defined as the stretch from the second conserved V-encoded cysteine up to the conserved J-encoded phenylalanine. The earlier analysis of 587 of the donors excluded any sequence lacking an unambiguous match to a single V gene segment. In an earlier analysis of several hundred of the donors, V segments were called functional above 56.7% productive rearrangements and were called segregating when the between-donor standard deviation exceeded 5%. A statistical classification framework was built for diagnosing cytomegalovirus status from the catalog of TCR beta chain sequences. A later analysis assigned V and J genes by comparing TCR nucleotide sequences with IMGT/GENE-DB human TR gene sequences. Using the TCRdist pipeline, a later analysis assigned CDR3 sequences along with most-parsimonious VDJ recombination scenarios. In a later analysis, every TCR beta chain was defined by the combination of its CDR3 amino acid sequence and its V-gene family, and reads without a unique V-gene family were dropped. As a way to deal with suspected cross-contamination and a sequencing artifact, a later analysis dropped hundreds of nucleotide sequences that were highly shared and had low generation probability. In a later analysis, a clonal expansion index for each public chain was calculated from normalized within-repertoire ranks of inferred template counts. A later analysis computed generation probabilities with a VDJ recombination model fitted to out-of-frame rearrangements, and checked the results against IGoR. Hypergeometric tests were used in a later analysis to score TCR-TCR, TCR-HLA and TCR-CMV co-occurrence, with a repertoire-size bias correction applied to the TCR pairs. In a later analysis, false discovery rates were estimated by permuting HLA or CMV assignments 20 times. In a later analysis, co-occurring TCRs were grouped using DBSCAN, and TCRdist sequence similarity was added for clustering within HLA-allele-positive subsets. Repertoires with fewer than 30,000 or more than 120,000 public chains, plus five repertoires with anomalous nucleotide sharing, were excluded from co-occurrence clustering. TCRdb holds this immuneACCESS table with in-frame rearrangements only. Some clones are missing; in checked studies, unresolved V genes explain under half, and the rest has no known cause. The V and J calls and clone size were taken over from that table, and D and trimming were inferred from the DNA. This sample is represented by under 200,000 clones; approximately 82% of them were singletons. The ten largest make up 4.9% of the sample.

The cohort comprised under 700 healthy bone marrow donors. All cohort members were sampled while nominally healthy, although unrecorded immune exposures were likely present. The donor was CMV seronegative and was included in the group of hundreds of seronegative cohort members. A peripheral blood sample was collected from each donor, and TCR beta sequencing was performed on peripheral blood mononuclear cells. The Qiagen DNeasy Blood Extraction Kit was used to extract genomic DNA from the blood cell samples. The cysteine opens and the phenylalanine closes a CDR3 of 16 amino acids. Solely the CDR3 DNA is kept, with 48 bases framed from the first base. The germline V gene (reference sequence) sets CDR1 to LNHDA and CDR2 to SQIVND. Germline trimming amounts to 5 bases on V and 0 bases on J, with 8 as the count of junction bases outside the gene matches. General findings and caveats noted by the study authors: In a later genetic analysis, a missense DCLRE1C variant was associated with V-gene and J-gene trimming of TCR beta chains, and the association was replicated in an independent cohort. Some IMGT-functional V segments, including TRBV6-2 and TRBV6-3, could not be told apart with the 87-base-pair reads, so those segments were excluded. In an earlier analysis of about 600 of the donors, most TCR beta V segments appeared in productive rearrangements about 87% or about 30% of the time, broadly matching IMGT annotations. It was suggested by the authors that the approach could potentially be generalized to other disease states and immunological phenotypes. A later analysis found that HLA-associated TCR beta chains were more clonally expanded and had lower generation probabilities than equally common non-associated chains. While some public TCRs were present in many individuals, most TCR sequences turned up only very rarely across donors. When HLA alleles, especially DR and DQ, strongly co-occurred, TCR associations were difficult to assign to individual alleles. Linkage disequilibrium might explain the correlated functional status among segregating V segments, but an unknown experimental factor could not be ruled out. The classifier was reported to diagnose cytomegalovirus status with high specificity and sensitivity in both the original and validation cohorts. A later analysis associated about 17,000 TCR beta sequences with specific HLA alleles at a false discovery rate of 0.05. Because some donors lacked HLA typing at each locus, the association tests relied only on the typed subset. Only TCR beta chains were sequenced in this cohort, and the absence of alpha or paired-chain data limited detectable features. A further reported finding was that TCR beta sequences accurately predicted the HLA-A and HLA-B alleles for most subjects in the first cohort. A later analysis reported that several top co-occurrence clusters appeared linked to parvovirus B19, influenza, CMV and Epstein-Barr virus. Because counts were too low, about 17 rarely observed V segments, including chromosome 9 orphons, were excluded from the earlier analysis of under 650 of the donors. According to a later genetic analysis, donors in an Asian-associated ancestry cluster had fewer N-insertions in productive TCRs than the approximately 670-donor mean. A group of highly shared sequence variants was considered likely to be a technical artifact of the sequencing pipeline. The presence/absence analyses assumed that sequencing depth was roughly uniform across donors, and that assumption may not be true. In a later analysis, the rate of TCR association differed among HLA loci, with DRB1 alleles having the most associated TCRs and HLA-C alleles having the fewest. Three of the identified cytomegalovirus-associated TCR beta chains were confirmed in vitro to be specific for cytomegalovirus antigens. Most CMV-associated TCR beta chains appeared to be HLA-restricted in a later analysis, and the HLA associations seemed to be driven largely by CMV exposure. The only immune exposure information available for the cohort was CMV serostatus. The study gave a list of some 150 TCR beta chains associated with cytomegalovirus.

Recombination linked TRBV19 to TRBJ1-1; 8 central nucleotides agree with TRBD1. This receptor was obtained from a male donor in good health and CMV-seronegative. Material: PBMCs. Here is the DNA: TGTGCCAGTAGTGACGGGACAGGAAGCATGAACACTGAAGCTTTCTTT. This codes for CASSDGTGSMNTEAFF. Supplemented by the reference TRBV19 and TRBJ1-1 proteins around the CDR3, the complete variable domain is DGGITQSPKYLFRKEGQNVTLSCEQNLNHDAMYWYRQDPGQGLRLIYYSQIVNDFQKGDIAEGYSVSREKKESFPLTVTSAQKNPTAFYLCASSDGTGSMNTEAFFGQGTRLTVV.